The next 29 T cell receptor beta chains were all read from a single sample in a study of blood T cell repertoires in COVID-19. Repertoires were generated with immunoSEQ multiplex PCR, while TCRdb's copy carries only in-frame clones and drops some. This table holds about 200,000 clones, 65% to 90% found once. Sample: PBMCs or T cells enriched from blood (not recorded which). The receptors were sampled from a middle-aged woman with acute COVID-19.

The CDR3, as DNA: TGTGCCAGCAGCTCCCTAGCGGGAGGGAGTGGAACCGGGGAGCTGTTTTTT. This translates into CASSSLAGGSGTGELFF. This chain links TRBV5-4 with TRBJ2-2, with 12 bases that match TRBD2. The length of the CDR3 is 17 residues. The V and J ends lost 3 bases and 5 bases, in that order; junction bases with no gene match: 8. CDR1 is SGHNT and CDR2 is YYREEE in the germline V gene (reference sequence).

This clone has a handful of counts. V gene TRBV7-9 combines with J gene TRBJ2-1, with 13 positions matching TRBD2. Germline V gene lookup returns CDR1 SEHNR and CDR2 FQNEAQ (reference sequence). The CDR3 spans 16 residues. Trimming took 5 bases from V and 1 from J; bases not matched to a gene: 2. Here the CDR3 reads CASSGLAGVSYNEQFF. The CDR3 bases are TGTGCCAGCAGCGGACTAGCGGGAGTTTCCTACAATGAGCAGTTCTTC.

The V and J genes are TRBV30 and TRBJ1-6, with a tentative D call TRBD1 (5 bases). V lost 5 bases, J lost 3 bases, and 14 bases lay in between. Looked up from germline, CDR1 is GTSNPN and CDR2 is SVGIG (reference sequence). CDR3 length: 15 residues. CDR3 nucleotides: TGTGCCTGGCGAGGGGTGGGAGGCTATAATTCACCCCTCCACTTT. Translation gives CAWRGVGGYNSPLHF.

The chain uses TRBV24-1 and TRBJ2-5, with 7 bases fitting TRBD2. J lost 0 bases, V lost 9 bases, and 3 bases had no gene match. The CDR3 runs 13 residues. Per germline, CDR1 KGHDR and CDR2 SFDVKD. The CDR3 loop reads CATSGTNQETQYF. CDR3 bases: TGTGCCACCTCCGGGACTAACCAAGAGACCCAGTACTTC.

The rearrangement joins TRBV28 to TRBJ2-7, with TRBD2 matching over 8 bases. CDR1 is MDHEN, CDR2 SYDVKM, per germline. This CDR3 has 16 amino acids. V lost 4 bases and J lost 3; bases outside the gene matches: 11. CDR3 region: CASSSPDAGGFYEQYF. The CDR3 DNA sequence: TGTGCCAGCAGTTCCCCCGACGCGGGGGGCTTCTACGAGCAGTACTTC.

The CDR3 spells CASSRRLAGGPGYNEQFF. The CDR3 coding sequence is TGCGCCAGCAGCCGGAGACTAGCGGGAGGGCCGGGCTACAATGAGCAGTTCTTC. This rearrangement joins TRBV5-1 to TRBJ2-1; 14 positions match TRBD2. The CDR3 has 18 residues. After removal of 4 bases from V and 3 bases from J, the junction contained 9 bases not matched to a gene. Germline V gene lookup returns CDR1 SGHRS and CDR2 YFSETQ.

The rearrangement uses TRBV6-5 and TRBJ2-7; tentative D call: TRBD2 (6 bases). Germline CDR1 is MNHEY and CDR2 is SVGAGI. The CDR3 contains 14 residues. V shed 2 bases and J shed 6 bases, with 14 bases lying between them. CDR3 region: CASSYKGLRFEQYF. In DNA, the CDR3 is TGTGCCAGCAGTTACAAGGGACTCCGATTCGAGCAGTACTTC.

The chain links TRBV28 to TRBJ2-5; D is uncertain. The V end was cut by 3 bases, the J end by 1 base, with 9 bases between. The CDR3 has 14 residues. Germline lookup yields CDR1 MDHEN and CDR2 SYDVKM. CDR3 sequence: CASSLGQGQETQYF. The CDR3 bases are TGTGCCAGCAGTTTGGGCCAAGGCCAAGAGACCCAGTACTTC.

The chain combines TRBV6-5 with TRBJ1-1; D is perhaps TRBD1 (5 bases). The CDR3 is made up of 13 amino acids. Deletions cut 6 bases from V and 2 bases from J, with 10 bases between. Germline CDR1 is MNHEY and CDR2 is SVGAGI. CDR3 amino acids: CASRSQVNTEAFF. The CDR3 bases are TGTGCCAGCAGATCACAGGTTAACACTGAAGCTTTCTTT.

This chain connects TRBV20-1 to TRBJ2-7, with 12 positions matching TRBD2. The CDR3 covers 14 residues. CDR1 DFQATT and CDR2 SNEGSKA come from the germline V gene (reference sequence). After removal of 3 bases from V and 7 bases from J, the junction contained 7 bases not matched to a gene. CDR3 sequence reads: CSASRASGREEQYF. The CDR3 DNA reads TGCAGTGCTAGTCGGGCTAGCGGGAGGGAGGAGCAGTACTTC.

The table lists this clone with a count of one. V is TRBV11-2 and J is TRBJ2-1, with no clear D. From germline, CDR1 is SGHAT and CDR2 FQNNGV. Trimming removed 6 bases from V and 6 bases from J, with 21 bases in between. This CDR3 contains 16 residues. The CDR3 DNA is TGTGCCAGCAGTTTTGTCCCGGTAGAACCCGGCAATGAGCAGTTCTTC. The encoded protein is CASSFVPVEPGNEQFF.

The chain is built from TRBV11-2 and TRBJ1-1; maybe TRBD1 (5 bases). The CDR3 totals 14 residues. The V gene lost 4 bases and the J gene lost 0 bases, with 9 bases spanning the gap. CDR1 is SGHAT, CDR2 FQNNGV, per germline. CDR3 sequence: CASSSDTMNTEAFF. Here the CDR3 DNA reads TGTGCCAGCAGCTCGGACACCATGAACACTGAAGCTTTCTTT. Full variable domain (outside the CDR3, taken from reference TRBV11-2 and TRBJ1-1): EAGVAQSPRYKIIEKRQSVAFWCNPISGHATLYWYQQILGQGPKLLIQFQNNGVVDDSQLPKDRFSAERLKGVDSTLKIQPAKLEDSAVYLCASSSDTMNTEAFFGQGTRLTVV.

V gene TRBV6-5 combines with J gene TRBJ2-7; TRBD2 aligns across 12 bases. Germline loops: CDR1 MNHEY, CDR2 SVGAGI. This CDR3 has 14 residues. The J segment lost 4 bases and the V segment lost 6 bases, leaving 4 bases of the junction unmatched. The CDR3 spells CASRFLAGGYEQYF. CDR3 sequence (DNA): TGTGCCAGCAGGTTTCTAGCGGGAGGGTACGAGCAGTACTTC.

The chain carries TRBV4-2 and TRBJ2-7, with 12 bases matching TRBD2. The CDR3 sequence is 18 residues long. Trimming at V came to 1 base and at J to 5 bases, leaving 12 bases not matched to a gene. Germline loops: CDR1 LGHNA, CDR2 YNFKEQ. As DNA, the CDR3 is TGTGCCAGCAGCCAAGCACGGACTAGCGGGAATGGGTTGCACGAGCAGTACTTC. As protein: CASSQARTSGNGLHEQYF.

This chain uses TRBV10-1 with TRBJ2-2; 7 positions match TRBD2. Trimming took 5 bases from V and 1 from J; bases not matched to a gene: 10. Germline-derived CDR1 and CDR2 are WNHNN and SYGVQD (reference sequence). The CDR3 runs to 17 residues. CDR3 DNA sequence: TGCGCCAGCAGTTCCTCGGGAGCTAGCGGGAACACCGGGGAGCTGTTTTTT. Protein: CASSSSGASGNTGELFF.

The chain joins TRBV14 to TRBJ2-7, with TRBD2 matching over 13 bases. CDR3 length: 17 amino acids. V shed 3 bases and J 2 bases; nucleotides not matched to a gene: 7. Germline lookup yields CDR1 SGHDN and CDR2 FVKESK. For the CDR3, the DNA is TGTGCCAGCAGCCATGGACTAGCGGGAGTGCCCCCCTACGAGCAGTACTTC. Translation gives CASSHGLAGVPPYEQYF.

The chain is built from TRBV6-6 and TRBJ2-1; 8 nucleotides line up with TRBD2. The CDR3 is made up of 15 amino acids. The junction had 9 bases not matched to a gene; V was cut back by 2 bases and J by 9 bases. CDR1 is MNHNY, CDR2 SVGAGI, per germline (reference sequence). This CDR3 reads CASSYGERELSEQFF. The CDR3 DNA is TGTGCCAGCAGTTACGGGGAGCGGGAGCTGAGTGAGCAGTTCTTC.

The chain has TRBV3-1 (or the pseudogene TRBV3-2) and TRBJ1-2; maybe TRBD1 (5 bases). Trimming cost V 1 base and J 0 bases, with 12 bases left between them. This CDR3 contains 16 residues. Germline CDR1 and CDR2: LGHDT and YNNKEL (reference sequence). This chain's CDR3 is CASSQGTGLSNYGYTF. CDR3 nucleotides: TGTGCCAGCAGCCAAGGCACAGGCCTTTCTAACTATGGCTACACCTTC.

The chain employs TRBV28 and TRBJ1-5, with D perhaps TRBD1 (6 bases). V lost 6 bases and J lost 5, with 17 bases in between. The CDR3 contains 15 residues. Germline values: CDR1 MDHEN, CDR2 SYDVKM. CDR3 nucleotides: TGTGCCAGCAGCCGTGGCCCAGGGGTCTATCAGCCCCAGCATTTT. It is translated as CASSRGPGVYQPQHF.

This rearrangement joins TRBV7-2 to TRBJ1-1; 8 nucleotides align to TRBD1. Germline CDR1 reads SGHTA; CDR2 reads FQGNSA. Trimming at V came to 5 bases and at J to 4 bases, leaving 15 bases not matched to a gene. This CDR3 region has 17 residues. CDR3 residues: CASSLRGRGPLGTEAFF. The CDR3 DNA reads TGTGCCAGCAGCCTAAGAGGCAGGGGGCCCTTGGGCACTGAAGCTTTCTTT.

The chain joins TRBV5-1 to TRBJ2-7; TRBD2 agrees at 11 bases. The J segment lost 3 bases and the V segment lost 4 bases, leaving 6 bases of the junction unmatched. The CDR3 is made up of 15 amino acids. The germline V gene encodes CDR1 SGHRS and CDR2 YFSETQ. In nucleotides, the CDR3 is TGCGCCAGCAGCGTATCTAGCGGGAGGAACTACGAGCAGTACTTC. This sequence encodes CASSVSSGRNYEQYF.

The V call is TRBV28, the J call TRBJ2-7; 8 bases map to TRBD1. Germline CDR1 MDHEN, CDR2 SYDVKM. Trimming removed 4 bases from V and 0 bases from J; junction bases left unmatched: 5. The CDR3 runs 15 residues. CDR3 amino acids: CASSSLDRVSYEQYF. DNA for the CDR3: TGTGCCAGCAGTTCCCTGGACAGGGTCTCCTACGAGCAGTACTTC.

The rearrangement links TRBV7-9 to TRBJ1-5, with a possible D match to TRBD1 (6 bases). Germline values: CDR1 SEHNR, CDR2 FQNEAQ (reference sequence). V was clipped by 4 bases and J by 1 base, with 8 bases between them. There are 14 residues in the CDR3. The CDR3 sequence: CASSSQGSNQPQHF. The DNA of the CDR3 is TGTGCCAGCAGCTCACAGGGAAGCAATCAGCCCCAGCATTTT.

The chain employs TRBV6-5 and TRBJ1-2; 7 bases align to TRBD1. The CDR3 covers 14 residues. V trimming: 5 bases; J trimming: 7 bases; junction bases outside the gene matches: 10. CDR1 is MNHEY, CDR2 SVGAGI, per germline. The DNA for the CDR3 is TGTGCCAGCAGTCCATCAGACAGGGTTGGTGGCTACACCTTC. It is translated as CASSPSDRVGGYTF.

DNA of the CDR3: TGTGCCAGTAGTATTGGGCTAGCGGGAGTAGATACGCAGTATTTT. This encodes CASSIGLAGVDTQYF. The chain employs TRBV19 and TRBJ2-3; 10 bases fit TRBD2. Germline loops: CDR1 LNHDA, CDR2 SQIVND (reference sequence). The V segment lost 3 bases and the J segment 5 bases; nucleotides outside the gene matches: 5. The CDR3 spans 15 residues.

This clone appeared a single time. The chain links TRBV15 to TRBJ2-7, with D perhaps matching TRBD2 (5 bases). The length of the CDR3 is 17 residues. V lost 6 bases and J 0 bases, leaving 21 bases between the germline ends. Germline CDR1 LNHNV, CDR2 YYDKDF (reference sequence). For the CDR3, the DNA is TGTGCCACCAGAGCGCGACTCGGGGTCATTAGCTCCTACGAGCAGTACTTC. Residues: CATRARLGVISSYEQYF.

This clone is a singleton in its sample. The chain couples TRBV12-3 or TRBV12-4 to TRBJ1-3, with D unresolved. The CDR3 consists of 12 residues. V was clipped by 5 bases and J by 2 bases, with 4 bases between them. CDR3 bases: TGTGCCAGCAGTCTCCCTGGAAACACCATATATTTT. This gives the protein CASSLPGNTIYF.

The V gene is TRBV2, the J gene TRBJ1-1; D not resolved. Trimming stripped 5 bases from V and 2 bases from J, with 9 bases between. This CDR3 region has 13 residues. Per germline, CDR1 SNHLY and CDR2 FYNNEI. The CDR3 spells CASSPRENTEAFF. For the CDR3, the DNA is TGTGCCAGCAGTCCTCGGGAAAACACTGAAGCTTTCTTT.

The chain recombines TRBV7-7 with TRBJ2-2; perhaps TRBD2 as D (5 bases). This CDR3 has 16 amino acids. The V gene lost 5 bases and the J gene lost 4 bases, with 17 bases spanning the gap. CDR1 is SSHAT and CDR2 is FNYEAQ in the germline V gene (reference sequence). The CDR3 region has the DNA TGTGCCAGCAGCCCCTCCAGAGGGATGGGCACCGGGGAGCTGTTTTTT. It codes for CASSPSRGMGTGELFF.